This T cell receptor (gamma chain) was captured by sequencing in a study of gamma-delta chains in newborns, infants, children. Study background: Microbial exposure reportedly drives polyclonal innate γδ T cell expansion after birth.

This clone was seen a few times. TCRdb's protein does not match the DNA translation at residue 13; the protein provided is translated from the DNA. The CDR3 has 15 residues. The V gene's germline CDR1 is GITISATS and CDR2 ISYDGTV (reference sequence). TCRdb repeated clone calling on the reads with CATT. Of about 1,200 gamma-chain clones listed, around 2.5% are singletons. This TCR came from a child who was a newborn, infant or young child, either healthy, febrile or measles-vaccinated (not recorded which). The sample comprised blood. The rearrangement links TRGV9 to TRGJP. CDR3 sequence (DNA): TGTGCCTTGTGGGAGGTGAAGTTGGGCAAAAAAATCGAGGTATTT. Encoded protein: CALWEVKLGKKIEVF.